The 30 T cell receptor beta chains in this list originate from one sample, sequenced in a study of OX40 agonist ivuxolimab in advanced cancers. Assay: immunoSEQ multiplex PCR; the TCRdb copy retains only in-frame clones and omits some. The sample consists of about 77,000 clones, approximately 83% of them appearing once. Sequencing was performed on CD4+ or CD8+ T cells sorted from blood, taken in a trial of the OX40 agonist ivuxolimab. These receptors originate from an adult with an advanced solid tumor such as melanoma, head and neck, liver or kidney cancer.

This chain uses TRBV2 with TRBJ2-7, with TRBD1 matching 9 bases. CDR3 length equals 15 residues. Germline CDR1 and CDR2: SNHLY and FYNNEI. V lost 7 bases, J lost 4 bases, and 11 bases stayed unmatched. CDR3 coding DNA: TGTGCCAGCAAAAGCGGGACAGGGAGGGGGTACGAGCAGTACTTC. The encoded protein is CASKSGTGRGYEQYF.

This chain uses TRBV7-3 with TRBJ1-1; D unresolved. Deletions cut 0 bases from V and 1 base from J, with 9 bases between. The CDR3 is 15 amino acids. Per germline, CDR1 SGHTA and CDR2 FQGTGA. CDR3 region: CASSLTGRENTEAFF. DNA for the CDR3: TGTGCCAGCAGCTTAACAGGCCGCGAGAACACTGAAGCTTTCTTT.

This clone was observed once. This chain's CDR3 is CASSVKGDESSANTEAFF. In DNA, the CDR3 is TGTGCCAGCAGTGTAAAGGGGGATGAGAGTTCGGCGAACACTGAAGCTTTCTTT. The chain joins TRBV2 to TRBJ1-1, with a possible D match to TRBD1 (6 bases). The CDR3 has 18 amino acids. V was pared by 4 bases and J by 1 base, with 22 bases between. Germline CDR1 reads SNHLY; CDR2 reads FYNNEI.

This chain connects TRBV25-1 to TRBJ2-5; D is uncertain. Trimming removed 3 bases from V and 2 bases from J, with 10 bases in between. The CDR3 length is 14 residues. Germline V CDR1 and CDR2: MGHDK, SYGVNS. The CDR3: CASSDPNRQETQYF. The CDR3 DNA reads as TGTGCCAGCAGTGATCCCAACAGACAAGAGACCCAGTACTTC.

This clone was observed a handful of times. J is TRBJ1-3 and V is TRBV30, with a tentative D call TRBD1 (5 bases). V lost 5 bases to trimming and J lost 2 bases, with 13 bases between them. This CDR3 has 14 amino acids. The germline gives CDR1 GTSNPN, CDR2 SVGIG (reference sequence). Here the CDR3 reads CAWRTGSTGNTIYF. As DNA, the CDR3 is TGTGCCTGGCGTACAGGCTCCACTGGAAACACCATATATTTT.

V and J are TRBV5-1 and TRBJ2-7; 7 bases are a match to TRBD2. The CDR3 is 13 residues long. The V gene's germline CDR1 is SGHRS and CDR2 YFSETQ. The J segment lost 4 bases and the V segment lost 0 bases, leaving 1 base of the junction unmatched. Here the CDR3 reads CASSLGEGYEQYF. Written as DNA, the CDR3 is TGCGCCAGCAGCTTGGGGGAGGGGTACGAGCAGTACTTC. Full variable domain (rest looked up from reference TRBV5-1 and TRBJ2-7): KAGVTQTPRYLIKTRGQQVTLSCSPISGHRSVSWYQQTPGQGLQFLFEYFSETQRNKGNFPGRFSGRQFSNSRSEMNVSTLELGDSALYLCASSLGEGYEQYFGPGTRLTVT.

The rearrangement links TRBV18 to TRBJ1-5; D may be TRBD1 (6 bases). The CDR3 contains 13 residues. The V end was cut by 5 bases, the J end by 5 bases, with 10 bases between. Germline V lookup: CDR1 KGHSH, CDR2 LQKENI. As DNA, the CDR3 is TGTGCCAGCTCATCTAACAGGGATCAGCCCCAGCATTTT. Translated, it gives CASSSNRDQPQHF.

The CDR3 reads CASSLYGTSPVSGANVLTF. The CDR3 DNA reads TGTGCCAGCAGTTTATATGGGACCTCTCCCGTATCTGGGGCCAACGTCCTGACTTTC. The gene calls are TRBV27 and TRBJ2-6; D might be TRBD1 or TRBD2, each matching 5 bases. Per the germline V gene, CDR1 is MNHEY and CDR2 is SMNVEV (reference sequence). Trimming took off 1 base at V and 1 base at J, with 17 bases between the two ends. The CDR3 contains 19 residues.

The chain uses TRBV27 and TRBJ1-4; D is possibly TRBD1 (5 bases). Germline CDR1 reads MNHEY; CDR2 reads SMNVEV (reference sequence). The CDR3 runs 14 residues. V lost 6 bases to trimming and J lost 3 bases, with 11 bases between them. CDR3 amino acids: CASSRQSPNEKLFF. CDR3 bases: TGTGCCAGCAGCAGACAGTCACCTAATGAAAAACTGTTTTTT.

This chain's CDR3 is CASSFRGNYEQYF. The CDR3 nucleotides read TGTGCCAGCAGTTTCAGGGGGAACTACGAGCAGTACTTC. This rearrangement joins TRBV25-1 to TRBJ2-7; 7 nucleotides match TRBD1. V lost 5 bases and J lost 3; bases outside the gene matches: 4. Germline V gene lookup returns CDR1 MGHDK and CDR2 SYGVNS. The CDR3 covers 13 residues.

This chain uses TRBV5-4 with TRBJ1-2, with 7 bases lining up with TRBD1. Per germline, CDR1 SGHNT and CDR2 YYREEE (reference sequence). CDR3 length: 16 amino acids. The V gene end was trimmed by 5 bases and the J gene end by 5 bases; junction bases not matched to a gene: 15. The CDR3 loop reads CASRGQSSPDGYGYTF. The CDR3 DNA reads TGTGCCAGCAGGGGACAGTCATCCCCGGACGGGTATGGCTACACCTTC.

This chain links TRBV5-1 with TRBJ2-2; a weak D match, TRBD1 (5 bases). The germline V gene has CDR1 SGHRS and CDR2 YFSETQ. Trimming pared 7 bases from V and 2 bases from J, leaving 12 bases between. CDR3 length: 14 amino acids. CDR3 DNA sequence: TGCGCCAGCTTCAGGGCGGATAACACCGGGGAGCTGTTTTTT. It translates to CASFRADNTGELFF.

This chain connects TRBV30 to TRBJ2-5; D uncertain. CDR1 and CDR2 from the germline V gene are GTSNPN and SVGIG (reference sequence). CDR3 length: 12 residues. V was cut by 0 bases and J by 4 bases, with 6 bases left in between. CDR3 region: CAWSVSGETQYF. DNA for the CDR3: TGTGCCTGGAGTGTATCGGGAGAGACCCAGTACTTC.

This chain connects TRBV2 to TRBJ1-6; D possibly corresponds to TRBD1 (6 bases). CDR3 length: 14 amino acids. Trimming left V 4 bases short and J 8 bases short, with 12 bases between. Germline V gene sequence: CDR1 SNHLY, CDR2 FYNNEI. CDR3 in DNA: TGTGCCAGCAGTGCGCAGGGGCGGGATTCACCCCTCCACTTT. This encodes CASSAQGRDSPLHF.

In the case of this clone: Distinct nucleotide sequences in the sample also encode this CDR3. This sequence joins TRBV18 and TRBJ2-5; D call uncertain. Trimming pared 2 bases from V and 0 bases from J, leaving 1 base between. CDR3 length equals 12 residues. Germline loops: CDR1 KGHSH, CDR2 LQKENI. CDR3: CASSPNQETQYF. Written as DNA, the CDR3 is TGTGCCAGCTCACCAAACCAAGAGACCCAGTACTTC.

The chain is built from TRBV27 and TRBJ1-5, with D perhaps TRBD1 (5 bases). V was pared by 2 bases and J by 6 bases, with 14 bases between. The germline gives CDR1 MNHEY, CDR2 SMNVEV (reference sequence). The CDR3 has 15 amino acids. As DNA, the CDR3 is TGTGCCAGCAGTTTAGGGTTGGGGGTGGGTCAGCCCCAGCATTTT. As protein: CASSLGLGVGQPQHF.

The chain recombines TRBV7-2 with TRBJ2-5; D possibly corresponds to TRBD2 (6 bases). Germline CDR1 SGHTA, CDR2 FQGNSA. Between the trimmed V and J ends, which lost 4 bases and 5 bases, there was a span of 23 bases. This CDR3 has 17 residues. Here the CDR3 reads CASSSQSSEGGFETQYF. The CDR3 DNA sequence: TGTGCCAGCAGCTCACAATCTAGCGAGGGAGGTTTCGAGACCCAGTACTTC.

For the CDR3, the DNA is TGTGCCAGCAGCCGTCAGCGGGGGGGCGGAGAGACCCAGTACTTC. Amino acids: CASSRQRGGGETQYF. This rearrangement joins TRBV7-2 to TRBJ2-5; 10 bases align to TRBD2. The trim removed 5 bases at V and 4 bases at J, leaving 7 bases unmatched. Per the germline V gene, CDR1 is SGHTA and CDR2 is FQGNSA. The CDR3 totals 15 residues.

V usage is TRBV6-1 and J usage is TRBJ1-4; D is possibly TRBD1 (5 bases). The V and J ends lost 1 base and 2 bases respectively, with 20 bases between them. The germline V gene has CDR1 MNHNS and CDR2 SASEGT. The CDR3 consists of 19 residues. The CDR3 is CASSEGGRGLVGTNEKLFF. CDR3 sequence (DNA): TGTGCCAGCAGTGAAGGTGGCCGGGGCCTAGTTGGTACTAATGAAAAACTGTTTTTT.

The gene calls are TRBV6-1 and TRBJ2-7, with 8 nucleotides matching TRBD1. With 4 bases clipped from V and 7 bases from J, the junction kept 3 bases outside the gene matches. The CDR3 has 12 residues. Germline V CDR1 and CDR2: MNHNS, SASEGT. The CDR3 loop reads CASSGTGREQYF. The DNA of the CDR3 is TGTGCCAGCAGTGGGACAGGGCGGGAGCAGTACTTC.

The chain recombines TRBV7-8 with TRBJ2-7; TRBD1 aligns across 7 bases. Looked up from germline, CDR1 is SGHVS and CDR2 is FQNEAQ. Losses at the gene ends were 5 bases for V and 2 bases for J; bases not matched to a gene: 3. CDR3 length: 13 residues. CDR3 bases: TGTGCCAGCAGCACCACAGGGGCCTACGAGCAGTACTTC. Translating it yields CASSTTGAYEQYF.

V and J are TRBV6-1 and TRBJ1-1, with a weak D call TRBD1 (5 bases). CDR3 length: 15 residues. The V and J ends lost 1 base and 10 bases respectively, with 19 bases between them. The V gene's germline CDR1 is MNHNS and CDR2 SASEGT. Here the CDR3 reads CASSEVGANHVGAFF. The CDR3 DNA is TGTGCCAGCAGTGAAGTCGGGGCTAACCACGTCGGAGCTTTCTTT.

The gene calls are TRBV5-1 and TRBJ2-3; D is perhaps TRBD1 or TRBD2 (6 bases each). The CDR3 has 14 residues. V lost 7 bases and J lost 4, with 16 bases in between. Germline V lookup: CDR1 SGHRS, CDR2 YFSETQ. The chain's CDR3 is CASLEGGASDTQYF. DNA for the CDR3: TGCGCCAGCTTAGAGGGGGGAGCCTCAGATACGCAGTATTTT.

The chain links TRBV5-1 to TRBJ1-1; D is perhaps TRBD1 (5 bases). The CDR3 is 16 amino acids. Germline CDR1 and CDR2: SGHRS and YFSETQ. Deletions cut 5 bases from V and 1 base from J, with 18 bases between. The CDR3 region has the DNA TGCGCCAGCAGGTCCATCCCGGGACCGTCGAACACTGAAGCTTTCTTT. Amino acids: CASRSIPGPSNTEAFF.

The chain links TRBV7-3 to TRBJ2-2; 10 bases agree with TRBD1. The V gene's germline CDR1 is SGHTA and CDR2 FQGTGA. The trim removed 6 bases at V and 6 bases at J, leaving 7 bases unmatched. The CDR3 is 15 residues long. The CDR3 reads CASSLGQGGSGELFF. In DNA form, the CDR3 reads TGTGCCAGCAGTCTCGGACAGGGGGGATCCGGGGAGCTGTTTTTT.

This clone has just one count. The chain uses TRBV7-2 and TRBJ2-1; no clear D. Germline assignment: CDR1 SGHTA and CDR2 FQGNSA. CDR3 size: 14 residues. V was shortened by 5 bases and J by 8 bases, with 16 bases between the two germline ends. DNA for the CDR3: TGTGCCAGCAGCCCTTCGCAGGTAAACTATGAGCAGTTCTTC. Translating it yields CASSPSQVNYEQFF. The variable domain in full, completed from reference TRBV7-2 and TRBJ2-1, reads GAGVSQSPSNKVTEKGKDVELRCDPISGHTALYWYRQSLGQGLEFLIYFQGNSAPDKSGLPSDRFSAERTGGSVSTLTIQRTQQEDSAVYLCASSPSQVNYEQFFGPGTRLTVL.

V and J are TRBV4-3 and TRBJ2-2; 7 bases fit TRBD2. The CDR3 contains 16 residues. The germline V gene has CDR1 LGHNA and CDR2 YSLEER. With V trimmed by 0 bases and J by 5 bases, 6 bases remained unmatched. The CDR3, as DNA: TGCGCCAGCAGCCAAGACGGGACTACTTTAACCGGGGAGCTGTTTTTT. It is translated as CASSQDGTTLTGELFF.

The rearrangement links TRBV4-2 to TRBJ1-2; D is unclear. Germline CDR1 and CDR2: LGHNA and YNFKEQ. Trimming took off 0 bases at V and 4 bases at J, with 3 bases between the two ends. The CDR3 runs to 12 residues. For the CDR3, the DNA is TGTGCCAGCAGCCAAGAAACCTATGGCTACACCTTC. This translates into CASSQETYGYTF.

The V gene is TRBV30, the J gene TRBJ1-2; no definite D call. There are 14 residues in the CDR3. The germline V gene has CDR1 GTSNPN and CDR2 SVGIG (reference sequence). The V end lost 0 bases, the J end lost 10 bases, and 18 bases lay between the germline ends. The CDR3 here is CAWSVGNYPLPYTF. Here the CDR3 DNA reads TGTGCCTGGAGTGTAGGCAACTACCCCCTGCCCTACACCTTC.

The J gene is TRBJ2-3, the V gene TRBV4-2; D gene uncertain. The CDR3 is made up of 12 amino acids. Germline CDR1 is LGHNA and CDR2 is YNFKEQ. The ends were cut back, 2 bases at V and 6 bases at J, with 6 bases in the middle. The DNA of the CDR3 is TGTGCCAGCAGCCAAATTGCGGATACGCAGTATTTT. This codes for CASSQIADTQYF.